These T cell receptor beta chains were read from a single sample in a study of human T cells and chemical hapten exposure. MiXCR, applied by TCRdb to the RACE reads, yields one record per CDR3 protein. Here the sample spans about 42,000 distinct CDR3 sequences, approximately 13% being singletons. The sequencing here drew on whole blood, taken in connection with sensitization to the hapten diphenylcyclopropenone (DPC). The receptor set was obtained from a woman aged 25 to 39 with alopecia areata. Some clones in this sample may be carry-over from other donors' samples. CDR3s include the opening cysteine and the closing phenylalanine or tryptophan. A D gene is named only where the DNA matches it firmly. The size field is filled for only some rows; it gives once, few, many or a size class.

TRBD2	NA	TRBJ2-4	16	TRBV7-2	CASSYSAGGFTDIQYF	TGTGCCAGCAGCTACTCAGCGGGAGGGTTCACGGACATTCAGTACTTC
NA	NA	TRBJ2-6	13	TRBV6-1	CAGSHSGANVLTF	TGTGCCGGGTCACACTCTGGGGCCAACGTCCTGACTTTC
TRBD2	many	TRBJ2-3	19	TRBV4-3	CASSQDRGGAGGSTDTQYF	TGCGCCAGCAGCCAAGATCGGGGGGGTGCGGGAGGCAGCACAGATACGCAGTATTTT
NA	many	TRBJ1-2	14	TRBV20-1	CSAEPGHGLYGYTF	TGCAGTGCGGAACCGGGACATGGTTTGTATGGCTACACCTTC
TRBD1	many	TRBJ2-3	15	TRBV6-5	CASSYSYRGPDTQYF	TGTGCCAGCAGTTACTCGTACAGGGGGCCAGATACGCAGTATTTT
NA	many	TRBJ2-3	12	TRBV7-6	CASSSPPDTQYF	TGTGCCAGCAGCTCACCCCCGGATACGCAGTATTTT
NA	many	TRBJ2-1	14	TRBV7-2	CASSQSYGFNEQFF	TGTGCCAGCAGCCAGAGTTACGGATTCAATGAGCAGTTCTTC
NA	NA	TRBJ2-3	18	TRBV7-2	CASSSLARRFLVTDTQYF	TGTGCCAGCAGCTCCTTAGCTAGAAGGTTTTTGGTTACAGATACGCAGTATTTT
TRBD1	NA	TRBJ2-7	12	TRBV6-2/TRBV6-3	CASKDRGYEQYF	TGTGCCAGTAAGGACAGGGGCTACGAGCAGTACTTC
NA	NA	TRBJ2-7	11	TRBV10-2	CASRGSYEQYF	TGCGCCAGCAGGGGGTCATACGAGCAGTACTTC
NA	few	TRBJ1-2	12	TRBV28	CASSSTPYGYTF	TGTGCCAGCAGTTCGACCCCCTATGGCTACACCTTC
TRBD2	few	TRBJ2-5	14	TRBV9	CASSVGMTSGTQYF	TGTGCCAGCAGCGTAGGGATGACTAGCGGGACCCAGTACTTC
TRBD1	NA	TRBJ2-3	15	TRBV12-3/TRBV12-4	CASSSRGTGALKQYF	TGTGCCAGCAGCTCCCGGGGGACAGGGGCCCTGAAGCAGTATTTT
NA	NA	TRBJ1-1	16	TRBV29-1	CSVEGGPGLMNTEAFF	TGCAGCGTTGAAGGCGGGCCGGGGCTAATGAACACTGAAGCTTTCTTT
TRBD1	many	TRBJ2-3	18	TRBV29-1	CSVSGTGQSGYGTDTQYF	TGCAGCGTCTCCGGGACAGGGCAATCTGGATACGGCACAGATACGCAGTATTTT
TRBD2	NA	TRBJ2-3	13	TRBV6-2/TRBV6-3	CASGLVGPNTQYF	TGTGCCAGCGGACTAGTGGGTCCAAATACGCAGTATTTT
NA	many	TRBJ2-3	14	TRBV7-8	CASSLTLGTDTQYF	TGTGCCAGCAGCTTGACCTTAGGTACAGATACGCAGTATTTT
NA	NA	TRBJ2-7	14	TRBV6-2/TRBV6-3	CASSYGVAEFEQYF	TGTGCCAGCAGTTACGGGGTAGCGGAGTTCGAGCAGTACTTC
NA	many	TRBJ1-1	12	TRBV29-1	CSVWDGDTEAFF	TGCAGCGTGTGGGACGGAGACACTGAAGCTTTCTTT
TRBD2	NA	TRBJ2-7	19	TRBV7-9	CASSLIYGTSGTSSYEQYF	TGTGCCAGCAGCTTGATTTACGGGACTAGCGGGACAAGCTCCTACGAGCAGTACTTC
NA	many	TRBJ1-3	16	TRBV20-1	CSAREEPDRTGNTIYF	TGCAGTGCTAGAGAAGAACCTGACAGGACTGGAAACACCATATATTTT
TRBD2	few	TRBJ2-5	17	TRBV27	CASSLSILAGGEETQYF	TGTGCCAGCAGTTTATCGATACTAGCGGGAGGGGAAGAGACCCAGTACTTC
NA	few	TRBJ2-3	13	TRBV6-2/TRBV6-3	CASRWAGAPSQYF	TGTGCCAGCAGATGGGCGGGTGCCCCATCCCAGTATTTT